These 29 T cell receptor beta chains were all obtained from the same sample, sequenced in a study of type 1 regulatory T cells. Antigens for these TCRs are unknown. TCRdb reanalysed the reads using MiXCR and keeps one entry per CDR3 protein. The sample lists roughly 67,000 distinct CDR3 sequences, 63% occurring once. Material: cultured T cells, either the whole culture or a sorted T cell fraction (not recorded which). Subset described: Tr1-enriched cell product generated in vitro against host alloantigens. The receptors were gathered from a human donor in good health.

The J gene is TRBJ2-1, the V gene TRBV20-1, with 11 bases that match TRBD2. Germline V gene lookup returns CDR1 DFQATT and CDR2 SNEGSKA (reference sequence). After removal of 0 bases from V and 1 base from J, the junction contained 8 bases not matched to a gene. This CDR3 is 18 amino acids long. CDR3 sequence: CSARDTGTSGISYNEQFF. CDR3 DNA: TGCAGTGCTAGAGACACCGGGACTAGCGGTATTTCCTACAATGAGCAGTTCTTC.

V and J are TRBV19 and TRBJ2-7, with D uncertain. The CDR3 runs 13 residues. The germline CDR1 and CDR2 sequences are LNHDA and SQIVND (reference sequence). Between the trimmed V and J ends, which lost 5 bases and 2 bases, there was a span of 10 bases. For the CDR3, the DNA is TGTGCCAGTAGTCTATCTGGTGCCTACGAGCAGTACTTC. Encoded protein: CASSLSGAYEQYF.

A word on this clonotype: The germline gene is not matched at one end of the junction; a read error may be the cause. The chain has TRBV5-1 and TRBJ2-3; possibly TRBD1 for D (5 bases). The CDR3 contains 13 residues. Looked up from germline, CDR1 is SGHRS and CDR2 is YFSETQ. Written as DNA, the CDR3 is TGCGCCAGCAGCTTGGTCGGCACAGGTACGCAGTATTTT. Amino acids: CASSLVGTGTQYF.

This rearrangement joins TRBV9 to TRBJ2-2; the match to TRBD2 covers 7 bases. From germline, CDR1 is SGDLS and CDR2 YYNGEE. The V gene end was trimmed by 3 bases and the J gene end by 6 bases; junction bases not matched to a gene: 11. This CDR3 is 16 amino acids long. DNA of the CDR3: TGTGCCAGCAGCGAAAACGTCGGGAGGTTTGCCGGGGAGCTGTTTTTT. Translation: CASSENVGRFAGELFF.

The rearrangement joins TRBV12-5 to TRBJ1-5; D unresolved. Trimming cost V 3 bases and J 4 bases, with 19 bases left between them. This CDR3 comprises 17 residues. From germline, CDR1 is LGHNT and CDR2 FRNRAP. For the CDR3, the DNA is TGTGCTAGTGGTTTTCTTAGGAGCCCTTGGGATAATCAGCCCCAGCATTTT. Translated, it gives CASGFLRSPWDNQPQHF.

This chain connects TRBV7-9 to TRBJ2-1; 9 bases fit TRBD1. Germline CDR1 and CDR2: SEHNR and FQNEAQ (reference sequence). This CDR3 is 21 amino acids long. After removal of 4 bases from V and 0 bases from J, the junction contained 19 bases not matched to a gene. Written as DNA, the CDR3 is TGTGCCAGCAGCTCCGGAGGGACAGGGACACTAAGCGGGGCCTCCTACAATGAGCAGTTCTTC. This sequence encodes CASSSGGTGTLSGASYNEQFF. Combining the CDR3 with reference TRBV7-9 and TRBJ2-1 gives the whole variable domain DTGVSQNPRHKITKRGQNVTFRCDPISEHNRLYWYRQTLGQGPEFLTYFQNEAQLEKSRLLSDRFSAERPKGSFSTLEIQRTEQGDSAMYLCASSSGGTGTLSGASYNEQFFGPGTRLTVL.

This chain connects TRBV7-6 to TRBJ2-7; either TRBD1 or TRBD2 may supply D (6 bases each). The CDR3 is made up of 13 amino acids. Trimming removed 2 bases from V and 6 bases from J, with 11 bases in between. Germline CDR1 reads SGHVS; CDR2 reads FNYEAQ. The CDR3 sequence is CASSLSTGAEQYF. The CDR3 DNA is TGTGCCAGCAGCTTATCTACGGGGGCCGAGCAGTACTTC.

The chain links TRBV4-3 to TRBJ2-1, with D possibly matching TRBD2 (6 bases). CDR1 LGHNA and CDR2 YSLEER come from the germline V gene. Trimming removed 0 bases from V and 9 bases from J, with 9 bases in between. The CDR3 consists of 13 residues. The CDR3 is CASSQDLGGEQFF. The CDR3 DNA is TGCGCCAGCAGCCAAGATTTGGGGGGTGAGCAGTTCTTC.

Concerning this clonotype: Germline and junction disagree at one end, which may indicate a read error. The chain is built from TRBV24-1 and TRBJ2-1; perhaps TRBD2 as D (6 bases). CDR1 is KGHDR and CDR2 is SFDVKD in the germline V gene. This CDR3 region has 14 residues. DNA for the CDR3: TGCGCCACCAGTGTCGGGAGTTCCTACAATGAGCAGTTCTTC. This gives the protein CATSVGSSYNEQFF.

The V and J genes are TRBV20-1 and TRBJ2-7, with D uncertain. Per germline, CDR1 DFQATT and CDR2 SNEGSKA (reference sequence). Trimming took 6 bases from V and 6 from J, leaving 18 bases between them. The CDR3 sequence is 13 residues long. The CDR3 sequence: CSAQTSVVGEQYF. CDR3 bases: TGCAGTGCGCAGACCTCGGTAGTTGGCGAGCAGTACTTC.

The gene calls are TRBV20-1 and TRBJ2-7; D may correspond to TRBD1 or TRBD2 (5 bases each). Germline V lookup: CDR1 DFQATT, CDR2 SNEGSKA (reference sequence). The length of the CDR3 is 15 residues. Trimming removed 0 bases at V and 2 bases at J, with 14 bases between. The CDR3 nucleotides read TGCAGTGCTAGAGATTTGACTGGGACGACCTACGAGCAGTACTTC. It yields the protein CSARDLTGTTYEQYF.

The chain joins TRBV29-1 to TRBJ2-7, with a tentative D call TRBD2 (6 bases). This CDR3 region has 12 residues. V was cut by 7 bases and J by 7 bases, with 17 bases left in between. Germline V gene data show CDR1 as SQVTM and CDR2 as ANQGSEA. CDR3 DNA sequence: TGCAGCGGGGGACTCCGGCCAGGGGAGCAGTACTTC. This encodes CSGGLRPGEQYF.

The chain recombines TRBV24-1 with TRBJ2-1; 8 bases align to TRBD1. Germline CDR1 reads KGHDR; CDR2 reads SFDVKD. The CDR3 runs to 14 residues. The J segment lost 9 bases and the V segment lost 4 bases, leaving 7 bases of the junction unmatched. This CDR3 is CATSELRQGSEQFF. The DNA for the CDR3 is TGTGCCACCAGTGAGTTAAGACAGGGGAGTGAGCAGTTCTTC.

With regard to this clonotype: The junction departs from germline at one end; a sequencing error may be responsible. V gene TRBV5-1 combines with J gene TRBJ1-1; a weak D match, TRBD1 (6 bases). The CDR3 spans 14 residues. Germline-derived CDR1 and CDR2 are SGHRS and YFSETQ. Here the CDR3 reads CASSLAGANTEAFF. For the CDR3, the DNA is TGTGCCAGCAGCTTAGCAGGGGCGAACACTGAAGCTTTCTTT.

V gene TRBV12-3 or TRBV12-4 combines with J gene TRBJ2-2; maybe TRBD2 (5 bases). Trimming pared 8 bases from V and 0 bases from J, leaving 13 bases between. The CDR3 runs to 15 residues. As DNA, the CDR3 is TGTGCCAGCTGCCTAGCTACCGCGAACACCGGGGAGCTGTTTTTT. It encodes CASCLATANTGELFF.

This chain links TRBV6-5 with TRBJ2-3, with D perhaps TRBD2 (5 bases). Germline values: CDR1 MNHEY, CDR2 SVGAGI. The CDR3 has 16 amino acids. V lost 0 bases to trimming and J lost 2 bases, with 12 bases between them. This CDR3 is CASSYSGLADTDTQYF. The CDR3 DNA reads TGTGCCAGCAGTTACTCTGGTCTAGCCGACACAGATACGCAGTATTTT.

The rearrangement joins TRBV24-1 to TRBJ2-5; the D is unclear. V was cut by 3 bases and J by 0 bases, with 13 bases left in between. Germline-derived CDR1 and CDR2 are KGHDR and SFDVKD. CDR3 length: 16 amino acids. The CDR3 DNA sequence: TGTGCCACCAGTGATCCCGGACGGTCGTACCAAGAGACCCAGTACTTC. Amino acid sequence: CATSDPGRSYQETQYF.

J is TRBJ2-1 and V is TRBV4-1; 9 positions match TRBD2. CDR1 is MGHRA and CDR2 is YSYEKL in the germline V gene. The V segment lost 2 bases and the J segment 9 bases; nucleotides outside the gene matches: 11. The length of the CDR3 is 16 residues. Here the CDR3 reads CASSQISLAGKIEQFF. In DNA, the CDR3 is TGCGCCAGCAGCCAAATTAGTCTAGCGGGGAAAATTGAGCAGTTCTTC.

The genes are TRBV2 and TRBJ2-4; no reliable D call. The CDR3 extends over 17 amino acids. V was pared by 1 base and J by 1 base, with 14 bases between. Germline V CDR1 and CDR2: SNHLY, FYNNEI. CDR3 DNA sequence: TGTGCCAGCAGTGAAGAGATGGTAGCTGCTGCCAAAAACATTCAGTACTTC. Amino acids: CASSEEMVAAAKNIQYF.

This clonotype was counted only a few times. The chain recombines TRBV5-4 with TRBJ2-3, with D unresolved. CDR1 is SGHNT and CDR2 is YYREEE in the germline V gene (reference sequence). The CDR3 is 14 residues long. Trimming took 4 bases from V and 6 from J, leaving 15 bases between them. The CDR3 DNA reads TGTGCCAGCAGCCCCCTTCGGGCCGAGGATACGCAGTATTTT. It translates to CASSPLRAEDTQYF.

This chain links TRBV7-9 with TRBJ2-7; D is possibly TRBD1 (5 bases). There are 13 residues in the CDR3. Trimming shortened V by 3 bases and J by 6 bases, and 12 bases separated the two germline ends. Germline V CDR1 and CDR2: SEHNR, FQNEAQ (reference sequence). The CDR3 sequence is CASSFGQGGEQYF. In DNA, the CDR3 is TGTGCCAGCAGCTTTGGGCAGGGTGGCGAGCAGTACTTC. Full variable domain (rest looked up from reference TRBV7-9 and TRBJ2-7): DTGVSQNPRHKITKRGQNVTFRCDPISEHNRLYWYRQTLGQGPEFLTYFQNEAQLEKSRLLSDRFSAERPKGSFSTLEIQRTEQGDSAMYLCASSFGQGGEQYFGPGTRLTVT.

CDR3 nucleotide sequence: TGTGCCAGCAGCATATTAGCGGGAGCGGTCGATGAGCAGTTCTTC. Translated, it gives CASSILAGAVDEQFF. This rearrangement joins TRBV7-9 to TRBJ2-1; 9 nucleotides match TRBD2. The CDR3 loop spans 15 amino acids. Germline V CDR1 and CDR2: SEHNR, FQNEAQ (reference sequence). V was pared by 5 bases and J by 8 bases, with 10 bases of the junction left unmatched.

The chain is built from TRBV3-1 and TRBJ2-1, with 10 bases identical to TRBD2. The CDR3 extends over 17 amino acids. Germline-derived CDR1 and CDR2 are LGHDT and YNNKEL (reference sequence). V trimming: 0 bases; J trimming: 2 bases; junction bases outside the gene matches: 4. The CDR3 is CASSQDPLAGAYNEQFF. In DNA, the CDR3 is TGTGCCAGCAGCCAAGATCCCCTAGCGGGGGCCTACAATGAGCAGTTCTTC.

This clonotype ranks as medium-sized (0.01 to 0.1%). V usage is TRBV5-1 and J usage is TRBJ2-1; D is ambiguous. Per the germline V gene, CDR1 is SGHRS and CDR2 is YFSETQ. This CDR3 region has 14 residues. V dropped 0 bases and J dropped 2 bases, with 6 bases sitting between them. The CDR3: CASSLEGPYNEQFF. In DNA form, the CDR3 reads TGCGCCAGCAGCTTGGAAGGCCCCTACAATGAGCAGTTCTTC.

The chain recombines TRBV7-2 with TRBJ2-7; 8 bases are a match to TRBD2. Unmatched junction bases numbered 4, after V lost 0 bases and J lost 3 bases. The CDR3 has 15 amino acids. Per the germline V gene, CDR1 is SGHTA and CDR2 is FQGNSA. The CDR3 is CASSLAAGVYYEQYF. In nucleotides, the CDR3 is TGTGCCAGCAGCTTAGCAGCGGGGGTTTACTACGAGCAGTACTTC.

The chain uses TRBV7-2 and TRBJ2-1; TRBD2 might be the D (5 bases). The germline V gene has CDR1 SGHTA and CDR2 FQGNSA. This CDR3 is 16 amino acids long. The ends were cut back, 3 bases at V and 6 bases at J, with 18 bases in the middle. CDR3 sequence (DNA): TGTGCCAGCAGCTTTTTTTCGACGGGATGGAGCAATGAGCAGTTCTTC. This translates into CASSFFSTGWSNEQFF.

This clonotype was detected only once. The chain combines TRBV10-3 with TRBJ2-7, with 9 bases aligning to TRBD1. The CDR3 runs to 12 residues. J gave up 5 bases and V 10 bases, and 6 bases lay outside the gene matches. Per the germline V gene, CDR1 is ENHRY and CDR2 is SYGVKD. The CDR3 loop reads CATGQGINEQYF. CDR3 sequence (DNA): TGTGCCACGGGACAGGGAATTAACGAGCAGTACTTC.

This clonotype was counted a single time. V gene TRBV7-9 combines with J gene TRBJ2-5; a weak D match, TRBD2 (5 bases). The length of the CDR3 is 14 residues. The V and J ends lost 5 bases and 1 base respectively, with 11 bases between them. Germline values: CDR1 SEHNR, CDR2 FQNEAQ (reference sequence). The CDR3 sequence is CASSLSRGQETQYF. CDR3 nucleotide sequence: TGTGCCAGCAGCCTGTCTCGGGGCCAAGAGACCCAGTACTTC.

This rearrangement joins TRBV6-2 or TRBV6-3 to TRBJ2-1; D is possibly TRBD1 or TRBD2 (5 bases each). Germline CDR1 reads MNHEY; CDR2 reads SVGEGT. V was cut by 4 bases and J by 6 bases, with 7 bases left in between. This CDR3 contains 12 residues. The CDR3: CASSFGGNEQFF. CDR3 nucleotides: TGTGCCAGCAGTTTTGGGGGCAATGAGCAGTTCTTC.